The 20 T cell receptor beta chains below come from one sample, sequenced in a study of blood T cell repertoires in COVID-19. Assay used: immunoSEQ multiplex PCR; TCRdb lists only in-frame clones, some missing. The sample yields 210,000 or so clones, more than 70% seen once. Sample: PBMCs or T cells enriched from blood (not recorded which). Receptors originate from a woman aged 35 to 49 with acute COVID-19.

The J gene is TRBJ2-2, the V gene TRBV11-3, with D uncertain. V gave up 5 bases and J gave up 1 base, with 8 bases separating them. This CDR3 comprises 14 residues. Germline assignment: CDR1 SGHNT and CDR2 YENEEA. The CDR3 sequence is CASSRTRNTGELFF. The CDR3 DNA reads TGTGCCAGCAGCCGAACACGGAACACCGGGGAGCTGTTTTTT. Full variable domain (outside the CDR3, taken from reference TRBV11-3 and TRBJ2-2): EAGVVQSPRYKIIEKKQPVAFWCNPISGHNTLYWYLQNLGQGPELLIRYENEEAVDDSQLPKDRFSAERLKGVDSTLKIQPAELGDSAVYLCASSRTRNTGELFFGEGSRLTVL.

The chain links TRBV6-2 or TRBV6-3 to TRBJ1-4, with 8 bases that match TRBD1. V dropped 6 bases and J dropped 8; count of bases not matched to a gene: 5. The CDR3 runs 13 residues. Germline assignment: CDR1 MNHEY and CDR2 SVGEGT. CDR3 amino acids: CASSPGQEEKLFF. CDR3 DNA sequence: TGTGCCAGCAGCCCGGGACAGGAGGAAAAACTGTTTTTT.

CDR3 loop: CASSPRKQGAPGEKLFF. The CDR3 nucleotides are TGCGCCAGCAGCCCCCGGAAGCAGGGGGCGCCGGGTGAAAAACTGTTTTTT. The chain couples TRBV5-1 to TRBJ1-4, with 8 bases matching TRBD1. The CDR3 totals 17 residues. Looked up from germline, CDR1 is SGHRS and CDR2 is YFSETQ. V dropped 4 bases and J dropped 7; count of bases not matched to a gene: 15.

The V gene is TRBV21-1, the J gene TRBJ1-5; no check of the table's D call, TRBD1, against the DNA was made. TRBV21-1 is a documented pseudogene. CDR3 length equals 16 residues. The CDR3 loop is CASSKRGQGAFQPQHF. For the CDR3, the DNA is TGTGCCAGCAGCAAACGGGGGCAGGGGGCATTTCAGCCCCAGCATTTT.

This chain links TRBV19 with TRBJ1-5; D possibly corresponds to TRBD1 (6 bases). The CDR3 has 14 amino acids. V lost 10 bases, J lost 6 bases, and 19 bases lay in between. Germline V CDR1 and CDR2: LNHDA, SQIVND (reference sequence). The CDR3 region is CATLSQGEGQPQHF. The CDR3 coding sequence is TGTGCCACCTTATCACAGGGTGAGGGTCAGCCCCAGCATTTT.

In this sample, this clone turned up once. This chain uses TRBV10-3 with TRBJ2-3; 11 nucleotides agree with TRBD1. This CDR3 has 18 residues. Looked up from germline, CDR1 is ENHRY and CDR2 is SYGVKD. After removal of 9 bases from V and 2 bases from J, the junction contained 16 bases not matched to a gene. The CDR3 here is CAIKPGQGVRAPTDTQYF. CDR3 sequence (DNA): TGTGCCATTAAACCGGGACAGGGGGTGAGGGCCCCCACAGATACGCAGTATTTT.

V is TRBV19 and J is TRBJ1-5; D possibly corresponds to TRBD1 (6 bases). The V end was cut by 3 bases, the J end by 0 bases, with 9 bases between. The CDR3 runs 15 residues. Germline V gene lookup returns CDR1 LNHDA and CDR2 SQIVND (reference sequence). CDR3 coding DNA: TGTGCCAGTAGTATTAGGGGGTATAGCAATCAGCCCCAGCATTTT. Protein: CASSIRGYSNQPQHF.

The chain links TRBV21-1 to TRBJ2-5; TRBD2 reflects the table's D call only, with no check against the DNA. TRBV21-1 is tagged as a pseudogene. The CDR3 covers 15 residues. The CDR3 loop reads CASGLAILDQETQYF. The CDR3 nucleotides read TGTGCCAGCGGACTAGCGATCCTAGACCAAGAGACCCAGTACTTC.

The chain is built from TRBV27 and TRBJ1-2; the D gene is possibly TRBD1 (5 bases). The CDR3 loop spans 12 amino acids. V lost 5 bases and J lost 8, with 12 bases in between. Germline V gene data show CDR1 as MNHEY and CDR2 as SMNVEV (reference sequence). The CDR3 reads CASSGYRSGYTF. The CDR3 nucleotides read TGTGCCAGCAGTGGATACAGGAGCGGCTACACCTTC.

V usage is TRBV30 and J usage is TRBJ1-6; D unclear. There are 14 residues in the CDR3. The germline V gene encodes CDR1 GTSNPN and CDR2 SVGIG (reference sequence). Trimming left V 1 base short and J 11 bases short, with 15 bases between. The CDR3 DNA reads TGTGCCTGGAGTGCGGGAAACCGAAGTCCACCCCTCCACTTT. The encoded protein is CAWSAGNRSPPLHF.

The V call is TRBV7-9, the J call TRBJ2-3; 9 nucleotides agree with TRBD2. From germline, CDR1 is SEHNR and CDR2 FQNEAQ (reference sequence). After removal of 2 bases from V and 2 bases from J, the junction contained 2 bases not matched to a gene. This CDR3 is built from 15 residues. CDR3 DNA: TGTGCCAGCAGCTTACAGCGGGGGGTCACAGATACGCAGTATTTT. Translation: CASSLQRGVTDTQYF.

The V call is TRBV11-2, the J call TRBJ2-1; 9 bases are a match to TRBD1. The CDR3 loop spans 16 amino acids. Germline V gene lookup returns CDR1 SGHAT and CDR2 FQNNGV. After removal of 6 bases from V and 0 bases from J, the junction contained 6 bases not matched to a gene. CDR3 in DNA: TGTGCCAGCAGTCCACCGGGACAGGGCTCCTACAATGAGCAGTTCTTC. This translates into CASSPPGQGSYNEQFF.

This chain uses TRBV3-1 (or the pseudogene TRBV3-2) with TRBJ1-6; D is unresolved. This CDR3 spans 11 amino acids. Per germline, CDR1 LGHDT and CDR2 YNNKEL (reference sequence). Trimming stripped 6 bases from V and 10 bases from J, with 7 bases between. This CDR3 is CASSQQSPLHF. The CDR3 nucleotides read TGTGCCAGCAGTCAACAGTCACCCCTCCACTTT.

The chain employs TRBV18 and TRBJ2-7; 7 bases line up with TRBD1. The CDR3 extends over 14 amino acids. CDR1 is KGHSH and CDR2 is LQKENI in the germline V gene. The V segment lost 5 bases and the J segment 2 bases; nucleotides outside the gene matches: 6. CDR3 in DNA: TGTGCCAGCTCAGCTATGACAGGGACCTACGAGCAGTACTTC. This encodes CASSAMTGTYEQYF. The entire variable domain, with the rest obtained from reference TRBV18 and TRBJ2-7, is as follows: NAGVMQNPRHLVRRRGQEARLRCSPMKGHSHVYWYRQLPEEGLKFMVYLQKENIIDESGMPKERFSAEFPKEGPSILRIQQVVRGDSAAYFCASSAMTGTYEQYFGPGTRLTVT.

V is TRBV18 and J is TRBJ2-2; 9 nucleotides align to TRBD1. CDR1 KGHSH and CDR2 LQKENI come from the germline V gene. The CDR3 spans 16 residues. Unmatched junction bases numbered 5, after V lost 3 bases and J lost 3 bases. The CDR3 reads CASSPTGTGYTGELFF. DNA of the CDR3: TGTGCCAGCTCACCTACCGGGACAGGGTACACCGGGGAGCTGTTTTTT.

The rearrangement joins TRBV30 to TRBJ2-1; maybe TRBD1 (6 bases). There are 16 residues in the CDR3. Germline CDR1 and CDR2: GTSNPN and SVGIG (reference sequence). V was shortened by 8 bases and J by 4 bases, with 24 bases between the two germline ends. The CDR3 sequence: CAGRITGLELYNEQFF. The CDR3 nucleotides are TGTGCCGGACGGATCACAGGGTTAGAACTTTACAATGAGCAGTTCTTC.

V and J are TRBV19 and TRBJ2-7, with 7 bases matching TRBD1. Germline values: CDR1 LNHDA, CDR2 SQIVND (reference sequence). The CDR3 runs to 12 residues. The trim removed 6 bases at V and 3 bases at J, leaving 2 bases unmatched. The CDR3 loop is CASRGQYYEQYF. In DNA, the CDR3 is TGTGCCAGTAGGGGACAGTACTACGAGCAGTACTTC.

The rearrangement links TRBV28 to TRBJ1-5; D perhaps matches TRBD1 (6 bases). The CDR3 loop spans 14 amino acids. CDR1 and CDR2 from the germline V gene are MDHEN and SYDVKM. In DNA form, the CDR3 reads TGTGGCACAGACGAGGGGGGGGTGAATCAGCCCCAGCATTTT. Translating it yields CGTDEGGVNQPQHF.

A few counts support this clone. The chain recombines TRBV11-2 with TRBJ2-7; perhaps TRBD2 as D (5 bases). This CDR3 comprises 15 residues. V dropped 1 base and J dropped 4 bases, with 14 bases sitting between them. In germline, CDR1 is SGHAT, CDR2 FQNNGV. The CDR3 coding sequence is TGTGCCAGCAGCTTAGGGATCGACGGGAATTACGAGCAGTACTTC. It specifies CASSLGIDGNYEQYF.

The chain recombines TRBV5-1 with TRBJ2-1, with D perhaps TRBD2 (6 bases). The CDR3 covers 16 residues. V was cut by 4 bases and J by 0 bases, with 14 bases left in between. Germline V CDR1 and CDR2: SGHRS, YFSETQ. The CDR3 nucleotides read TGCGCCAGCAGCGCCCCGGGAGAAAGCTCCTACAATGAGCAGTTCTTC. It yields the protein CASSAPGESSYNEQFF.